The 13 T cell receptor gamma chains below were found in one sample sequenced in a study of human gamma delta and Vdelta1 T cells listed by TCRdb under 2018. To prepare the library, PCR was applied. Sequencing was performed on an Illumina MiSeq. Clonotypes were called again by TCRdb from the public reads via CATT, and duplicate nucleotide sequences were then merged into one entry. The sample table holds around 5,000 gamma-chain clones, of which 25% to 35% were seen once. The ten largest account for just under 3% of the sample. These receptors' antigens are unknown. The sequenced sample was Vdelta1 gamma-delta T cells from blood grown in culture (DOT cells). This sample's cell subset or site label indicates: Delta One T cells, in vitro expanded/differentiated Vd1+ gamma-delta T cells. The origin of the receptors is a human donor in good health.

This chain connects TRGV8 to TRGJ1 or TRGJ2. Germline values: CDR1 VENAVY, CDR2 YDSYNSRV. The CDR3 extends over 14 amino acids. V lost 2 bases to trimming and J lost 4 bases; unmatched junction nucleotides: 8. The CDR3 loop is CATWDNLAYYKKLF. CDR3 nucleotide sequence: TGTGCCACCTGGGATAATCTCGCCTATTATAAGAAACTCTTT.

This clone has just a few counts. The chain couples TRGV4 to TRGJ1 or TRGJ2. Per germline, CDR1 EGSTGY and CDR2 YDSYTSSV. This CDR3 comprises 14 residues. V gave up 4 bases and J gave up 8 bases; unmatched junction bases: 14. CDR3 bases: TGTGCCACCTGGGACGGACCAGAGGAGGATAAGAAACTCTTT. Amino acids: CATWDGPEEDKKLF.

The V gene is TRGV9, the J gene TRGJP2. This CDR3 spans 16 amino acids. Germline V gene lookup returns CDR1 GITISATS and CDR2 ISYDGTV (reference sequence). Trimming removed 5 bases from V and 0 bases from J; junction bases left unmatched: 9. Written as DNA, the CDR3 is TGTGCCTTGTGGGGCCGAATATATAGTAGTGATTGGATCAAGACGTTT. Amino acids: CALWGRIYSSDWIKTF.

This clone turned up a few times. The chain couples TRGV2 to TRGJ1 or TRGJ2. Germline CDR1 is EGSNGY and CDR2 is YDSYNSKV. Trimming removed 2 bases from V and 3 bases from J; junction bases left unmatched: 7. This CDR3 comprises 14 residues. The CDR3 DNA reads TGTGCCACCTGGGACGTATATTCTTATTATAAGAAACTCTTT. Encoded protein: CATWDVYSYYKKLF.

A note on this clone: A junction end diverges from the germline sequence, so it may reflect a read error. The genes are TRGV4 and TRGJ1 or TRGJ2. The germline V gene has CDR1 EGSTGY and CDR2 YDSYTSSV. The CDR3 is 14 amino acids. CDR3 nucleotides: TGTGCCACCTGGGATGGACCCACTTATTATAAGAACCTCTTT. It translates to CATWDGPTYYKNLF.

This clone was observed once. The rearrangement uses TRGV10 and TRGJ1 or TRGJ2. TRGV10 is labeled an ORF, and its function is uncertain. J gave up 3 bases and V 8 bases, and 5 bases lay outside the gene matches. This CDR3 contains 12 residues. The CDR3 sequence is CAAWEPYYKKLF. Written as DNA, the CDR3 is TGTGCTGCGTGGGAACCTTATTATAAGAAACTCTTT.

The count of this clone is one. The chain is built from TRGV9 and TRGJ1 or TRGJ2. The junction had 4 bases not matched to a gene; V was cut back by 4 bases and J by 1 base. Germline CDR1 is GITISATS and CDR2 is ISYDGTV (reference sequence). The CDR3 length is 13 residues. The CDR3 DNA reads TGTGCCTTGTGGGACGGAAATTATTATAAGAAACTCTTT. This translates into CALWDGNYYKKLF.

The J gene is TRGJ1 or TRGJ2, the V gene TRGV8. V shed 9 bases and J 11 bases; nucleotides not matched to a gene: 13. The CDR3 has 11 residues. Looked up from germline, CDR1 is VENAVY and CDR2 is YDSYNSRV. CDR3 sequence: CATNSSQEKLF. The CDR3, as DNA: TGTGCCACCAACTCAAGTCAGGAGAAACTCTTT.

This clone is labeled medium-sized (0.01 to 0.1%). One junction end disagrees with the germline gene, perhaps due to a read error. The chain links TRGV2 to TRGJP2. Germline V gene data show CDR1 as EGSNGY and CDR2 as YDSYNSKV. CDR3 length: 14 amino acids. The CDR3 spells CATWDGSGDWIKTF. CDR3 DNA: TGTGCCACCTGGGACGGTAGTGGTGATTGGATCAAGACGTTT.

On this clone itself: This specimen includes other DNA sequences encoding the same CDR3. The chain carries TRGV4 and TRGJ1 or TRGJ2. The germline V gene has CDR1 EGSTGY and CDR2 YDSYTSSV. The V and J ends lost 4 bases and 6 bases, in that order; junction bases with no gene match: 9. The CDR3 loop spans 13 amino acids. The CDR3 here is CATWDGRGYKKLF. As DNA, the CDR3 is TGTGCCACCTGGGACGGCCGTGGTTATAAGAAACTCTTT.

The chain uses TRGV4 and TRGJ1 or TRGJ2. The V and J ends lost 4 bases and 12 bases, in that order; junction bases with no gene match: 12. CDR3 size: 12 residues. Germline loops: CDR1 EGSTGY, CDR2 YDSYTSSV. The CDR3 coding sequence is TGTGCCACCTGGGACGGGCCTAATGGGAAACTCTTT. It codes for CATWDGPNGKLF.

This clone has only a few counts. V usage is TRGV5 and J usage is TRGJ1 or TRGJ2. CDR3 length: 13 amino acids. Germline assignment: CDR1 VINAFY and CDR2 YDVSNSKD. V gave up 5 bases and J gave up 1 base; unmatched junction bases: 5. The CDR3 nucleotides read TGTGCCACCTGGGGTCAAAATTATTATAAGAAACTCTTT. It translates to CATWGQNYYKKLF.

This clone was found a few times. The sample carries other DNA sequences with the same CDR3. The chain carries TRGV2 and TRGJ1 or TRGJ2. This CDR3 is 13 amino acids long. Germline V CDR1 and CDR2: EGSNGY, YDSYNSKV. The V and J ends lost 0 bases and 7 bases, in that order; junction bases with no gene match: 6. This CDR3 reads CATWDGLRYKKLF. Written as DNA, the CDR3 is TGTGCCACCTGGGACGGGCTCCGATATAAGAAACTCTTT.